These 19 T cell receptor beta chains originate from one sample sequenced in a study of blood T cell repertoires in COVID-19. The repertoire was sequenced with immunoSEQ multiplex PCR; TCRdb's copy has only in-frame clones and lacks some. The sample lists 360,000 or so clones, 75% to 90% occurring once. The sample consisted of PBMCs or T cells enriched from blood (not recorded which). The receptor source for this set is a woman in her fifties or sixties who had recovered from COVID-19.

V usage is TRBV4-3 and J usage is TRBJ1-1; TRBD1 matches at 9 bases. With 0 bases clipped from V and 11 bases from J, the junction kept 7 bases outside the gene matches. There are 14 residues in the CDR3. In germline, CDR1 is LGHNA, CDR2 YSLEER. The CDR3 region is CASSQEGGQGMAFF. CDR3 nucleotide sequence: TGCGCCAGCAGCCAAGAAGGGGGACAGGGTATGGCTTTCTTT.

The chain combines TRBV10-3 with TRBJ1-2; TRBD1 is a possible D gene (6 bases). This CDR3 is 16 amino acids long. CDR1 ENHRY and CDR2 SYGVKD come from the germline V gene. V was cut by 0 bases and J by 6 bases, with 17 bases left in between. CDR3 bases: TGTGCCATCAGTGAGTCCACATATTCGGACAGCGATGGCTACACCTTC. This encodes CAISESTYSDSDGYTF.

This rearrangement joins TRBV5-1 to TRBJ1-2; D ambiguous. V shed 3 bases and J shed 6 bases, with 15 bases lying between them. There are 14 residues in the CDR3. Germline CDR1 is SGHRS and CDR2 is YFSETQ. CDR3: CASSSGAAGDGYTF. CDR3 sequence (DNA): TGCGCCAGCAGCTCGGGAGCGGCCGGGGATGGCTACACCTTC.

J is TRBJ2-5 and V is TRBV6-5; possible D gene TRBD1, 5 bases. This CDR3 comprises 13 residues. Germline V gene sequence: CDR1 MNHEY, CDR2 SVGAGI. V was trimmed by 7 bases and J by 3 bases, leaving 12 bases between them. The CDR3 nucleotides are TGTGCCAGCATCAGAGCAGGGAAAGAGACCCAGTACTTC. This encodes CASIRAGKETQYF.

The CDR3 protein is CASSQKAGGSRGYTF. The CDR3 DNA reads TGTGCCAGCAGCCAAAAAGCCGGCGGGAGTAGGGGCTACACCTTC. The chain recombines TRBV3-1 (or the pseudogene TRBV3-2) with TRBJ1-2, with D unresolved. V gave up 2 bases and J gave up 8 bases, with 18 bases separating them. CDR1 and CDR2 from the germline V gene are LGHDT and YNNKEL (reference sequence). The CDR3 extends over 15 amino acids.

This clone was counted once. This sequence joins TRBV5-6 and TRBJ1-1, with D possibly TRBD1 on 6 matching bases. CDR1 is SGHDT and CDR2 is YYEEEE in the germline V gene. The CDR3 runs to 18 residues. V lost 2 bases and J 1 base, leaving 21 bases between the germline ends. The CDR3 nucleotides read TGTGCCAGCAGCTTTAGAAATTGGGTACAGGGACGGAACACTGAAGCTTTCTTT. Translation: CASSFRNWVQGRNTEAFF. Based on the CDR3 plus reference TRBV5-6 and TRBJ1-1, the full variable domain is DAGVTQSPTHLIKTRGQQVTLRCSPKSGHDTVSWYQQALGQGPQFIFQYYEEEERQRGNFPDRFSGHQFPNYSSELNVNALLLGDSALYLCASSFRNWVQGRNTEAFFGQGTRLTVV.

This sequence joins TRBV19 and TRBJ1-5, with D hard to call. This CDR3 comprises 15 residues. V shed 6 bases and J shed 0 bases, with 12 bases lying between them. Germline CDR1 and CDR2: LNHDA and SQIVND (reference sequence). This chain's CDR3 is CASSAGRASNQPQHF. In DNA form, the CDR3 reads TGTGCCAGTAGCGCGGGGAGGGCTAGCAATCAGCCCCAGCATTTT.

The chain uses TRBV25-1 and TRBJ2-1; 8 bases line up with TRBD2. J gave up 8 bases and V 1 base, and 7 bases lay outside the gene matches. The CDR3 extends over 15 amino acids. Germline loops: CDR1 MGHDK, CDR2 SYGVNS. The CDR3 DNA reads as TGTGCCAGCAGTGAATTCTGGACTAGCAAGGATGAGCAGTTCTTC. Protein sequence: CASSEFWTSKDEQFF.

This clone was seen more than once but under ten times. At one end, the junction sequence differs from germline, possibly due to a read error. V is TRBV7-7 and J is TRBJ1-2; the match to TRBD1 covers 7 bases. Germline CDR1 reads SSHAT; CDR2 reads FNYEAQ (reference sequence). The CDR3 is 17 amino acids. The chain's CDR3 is CASSLGTQGRANYGYTF. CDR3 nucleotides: TGTGCTAGCAGCTTAGGGACACAGGGGAGAGCTAACTATGGCTACACCTTC.

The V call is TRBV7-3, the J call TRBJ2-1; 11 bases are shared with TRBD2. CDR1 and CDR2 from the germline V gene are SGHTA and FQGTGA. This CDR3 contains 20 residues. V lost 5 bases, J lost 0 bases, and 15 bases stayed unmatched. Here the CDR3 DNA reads TGTGCCAGCAGCACACCGGGACTAGCGGAGAAAAAGAGCTCCTACAATGAGCAGTTCTTC. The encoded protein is CASSTPGLAEKKSSYNEQFF.

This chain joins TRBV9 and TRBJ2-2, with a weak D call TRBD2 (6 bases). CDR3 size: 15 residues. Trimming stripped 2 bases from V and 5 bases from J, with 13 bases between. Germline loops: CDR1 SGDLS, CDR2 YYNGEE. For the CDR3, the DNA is TGTGCCAGCAGCGTGGTGGATCGGGGGACCGGGGAGCTGTTTTTT. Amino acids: CASSVVDRGTGELFF.

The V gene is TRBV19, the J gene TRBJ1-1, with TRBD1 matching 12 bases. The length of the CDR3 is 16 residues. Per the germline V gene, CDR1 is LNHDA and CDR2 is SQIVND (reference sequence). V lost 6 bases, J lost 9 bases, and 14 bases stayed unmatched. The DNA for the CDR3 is TGTGCCAGTAGGGCCGGGACAGGGGGCCTAGGGGGAAAAGCTTTCTTT. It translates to CASRAGTGGLGGKAFF.

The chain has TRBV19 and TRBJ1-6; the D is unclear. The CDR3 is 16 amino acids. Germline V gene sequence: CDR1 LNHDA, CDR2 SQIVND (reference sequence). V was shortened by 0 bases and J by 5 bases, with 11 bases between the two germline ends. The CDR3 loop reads CASSIDTTRNNSPLHF. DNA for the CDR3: TGTGCCAGTAGTATAGATACGACCAGGAATAATTCACCCCTCCACTTT. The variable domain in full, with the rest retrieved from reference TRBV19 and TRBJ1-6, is DGGITQSPKYLFRKEGQNVTLSCEQNLNHDAMYWYRQDPGQGLRLIYYSQIVNDFQKGDIAEGYSVSREKKESFPLTVTSAQKNPTAFYLCASSIDTTRNNSPLHFGNGTRLTVT.

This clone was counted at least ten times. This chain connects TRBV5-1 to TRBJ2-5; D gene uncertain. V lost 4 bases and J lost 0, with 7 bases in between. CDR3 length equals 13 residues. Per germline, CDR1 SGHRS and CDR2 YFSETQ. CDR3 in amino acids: CASSLPHQETQYF. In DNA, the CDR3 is TGCGCCAGCAGCCTCCCTCACCAAGAGACCCAGTACTTC. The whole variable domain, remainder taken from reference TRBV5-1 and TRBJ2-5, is KAGVTQTPRYLIKTRGQQVTLSCSPISGHRSVSWYQQTPGQGLQFLFEYFSETQRNKGNFPGRFSGRQFSNSRSEMNVSTLELGDSALYLCASSLPHQETQYFGPGTRLLVL.

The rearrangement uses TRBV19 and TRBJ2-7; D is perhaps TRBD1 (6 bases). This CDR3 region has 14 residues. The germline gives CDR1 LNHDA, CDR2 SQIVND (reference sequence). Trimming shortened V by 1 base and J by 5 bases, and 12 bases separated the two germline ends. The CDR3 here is CASSIVNRVNEQYF. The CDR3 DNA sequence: TGTGCCAGTAGTATAGTTAACAGGGTAAACGAGCAGTACTTC.

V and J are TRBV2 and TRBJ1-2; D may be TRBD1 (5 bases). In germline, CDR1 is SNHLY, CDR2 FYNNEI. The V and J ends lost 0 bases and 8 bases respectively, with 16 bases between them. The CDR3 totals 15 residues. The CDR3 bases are TGTGCCAGCAGTGAAGCGCTTCAAGGGGCCGGAGGCTACACCTTC. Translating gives CASSEALQGAGGYTF.

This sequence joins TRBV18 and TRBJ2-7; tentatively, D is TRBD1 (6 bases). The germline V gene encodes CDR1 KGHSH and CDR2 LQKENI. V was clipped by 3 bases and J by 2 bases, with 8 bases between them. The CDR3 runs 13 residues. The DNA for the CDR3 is TGTGCCAGCTCACCCACAGGGCCCTACGAGCAGTACTTC. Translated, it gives CASSPTGPYEQYF. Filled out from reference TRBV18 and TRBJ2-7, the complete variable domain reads NAGVMQNPRHLVRRRGQEARLRCSPMKGHSHVYWYRQLPEEGLKFMVYLQKENIIDESGMPKERFSAEFPKEGPSILRIQQVVRGDSAAYFCASSPTGPYEQYFGPGTRLTVT.

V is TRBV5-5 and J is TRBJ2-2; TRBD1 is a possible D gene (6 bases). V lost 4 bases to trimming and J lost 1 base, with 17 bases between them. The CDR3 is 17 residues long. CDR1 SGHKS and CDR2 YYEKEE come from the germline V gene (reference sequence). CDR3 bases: TGTGCCAGCAGCAACCAATTCACAGGGATGAACACCGGGGAGCTGTTTTTT. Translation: CASSNQFTGMNTGELFF. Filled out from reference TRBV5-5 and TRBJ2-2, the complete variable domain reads DAGVTQSPTHLIKTRGQQVTLRCSPISGHKSVSWYQQVLGQGPQFIFQYYEKEERGRGNFPDRFSARQFPNYSSELNVNALLLGDSALYLCASSNQFTGMNTGELFFGEGSRLTVL.

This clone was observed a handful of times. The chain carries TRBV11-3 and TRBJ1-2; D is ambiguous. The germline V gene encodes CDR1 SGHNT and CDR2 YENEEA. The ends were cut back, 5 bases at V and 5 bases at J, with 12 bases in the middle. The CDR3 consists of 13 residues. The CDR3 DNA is TGTGCCAGCAGCGGCTCGGGGTCATATGGCTACACCTTC. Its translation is CASSGSGSYGYTF.